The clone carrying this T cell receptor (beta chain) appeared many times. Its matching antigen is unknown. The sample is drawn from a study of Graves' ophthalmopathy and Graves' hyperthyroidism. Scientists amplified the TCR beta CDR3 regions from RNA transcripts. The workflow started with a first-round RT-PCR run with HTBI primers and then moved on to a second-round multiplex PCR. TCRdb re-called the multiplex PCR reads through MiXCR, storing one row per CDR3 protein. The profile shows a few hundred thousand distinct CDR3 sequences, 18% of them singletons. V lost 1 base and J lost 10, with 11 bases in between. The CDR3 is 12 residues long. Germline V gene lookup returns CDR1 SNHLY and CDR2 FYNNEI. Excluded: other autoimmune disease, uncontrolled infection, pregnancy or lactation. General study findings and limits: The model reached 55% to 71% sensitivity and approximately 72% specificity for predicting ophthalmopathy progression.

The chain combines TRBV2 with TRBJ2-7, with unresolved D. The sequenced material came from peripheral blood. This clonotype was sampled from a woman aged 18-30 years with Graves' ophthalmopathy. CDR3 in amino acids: CASSEDPRGQYF. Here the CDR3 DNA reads TGTGCCAGCAGTGAAGATCCTCGCGGACAGTACTTC.